Below, 24 T cell receptor beta chains from the same sample are listed, as sequenced in a study of blood T cell repertoires in COVID-19. Generated by immunoSEQ multiplex PCR, the TCRdb table keeps only in-frame clones and is missing some. Here the sample spans 50,000 to 75,000 clones, about 90% being singletons. Sequenced input: peripheral blood. These receptors all stem from a man at least 80 years old in a cohort sampled during active COVID-19.

The rearrangement uses TRBV3-1 (or the pseudogene TRBV3-2) and TRBJ2-3, with 9 bases that match TRBD2. Germline-derived CDR1 and CDR2 are LGHDT and YNNKEL (reference sequence). V lost 2 bases, J lost 3 bases, and 6 bases stayed unmatched. The CDR3 runs to 16 residues. As DNA, the CDR3 is TGTGCCAGCAGCCAACGGGGCGGGGGGGAAACAGATACGCAGTATTTT. It codes for CASSQRGGGETDTQYF.

This rearrangement joins TRBV9 to TRBJ1-6; perhaps TRBD1 as D (6 bases). V was trimmed by 4 bases and J by 8 bases, leaving 16 bases between them. Germline CDR1 is SGDLS and CDR2 is YYNGEE. The CDR3 totals 15 residues. The CDR3 sequence is CASSQRGGDDSPLHF. The CDR3 nucleotides read TGTGCCAGCAGCCAAAGAGGGGGGGACGATTCACCCCTCCACTTT.

The chain employs TRBV4-2 and TRBJ1-1; D is undetermined. Between the trimmed V and J ends, which lost 1 base and 3 bases, there was a span of 12 bases. Per germline, CDR1 LGHNA and CDR2 YNFKEQ. The CDR3 covers 15 residues. CDR3 sequence reads: CASSQGPGSDTEAFF. DNA for the CDR3: TGTGCCAGCAGCCAAGGCCCAGGATCGGACACTGAAGCTTTCTTT.

The chain carries TRBV7-2 and TRBJ2-1; TRBD2 might be the D (5 bases). The V gene lost 0 bases and the J gene lost 0 bases, with 9 bases spanning the gap. Germline values: CDR1 SGHTA, CDR2 FQGNSA. The CDR3 consists of 16 residues. The chain's CDR3 is CASSLASASSYNEQFF. DNA for the CDR3: TGTGCCAGCAGCTTAGCTAGCGCGAGCTCCTACAATGAGCAGTTCTTC.

This clone occurred a few times. This chain links TRBV4-2 with TRBJ2-7, with TRBD1 matching 9 bases. This CDR3 contains 14 residues. The V gene's germline CDR1 is LGHNA and CDR2 YNFKEQ. With V trimmed by 1 base and J by 5 bases, 3 bases remained unmatched. The DNA for the CDR3 is TGTGCCAGCAGCCAAGGGGACAGGGATCACGAGCAGTACTTC. Translating gives CASSQGDRDHEQYF.

The genes are TRBV3-1 (or the pseudogene TRBV3-2) and TRBJ2-7; D is possibly TRBD1 (6 bases). The CDR3 contains 15 residues. Trimming cost V 1 base and J 13 bases, with 23 bases left between them. In germline, CDR1 is LGHDT, CDR2 YNNKEL (reference sequence). The CDR3: CASSQAPGLQGPFYF. The CDR3 DNA reads TGTGCCAGCAGCCAAGCTCCTGGTCTGCAGGGGCCGTTTTACTTC.

V gene TRBV27 combines with J gene TRBJ1-5; TRBD1 aligns across 8 bases. The CDR3 consists of 18 residues. The ends lost 1 base at V and 5 bases at J; junction bases unmatched: 13. Per the germline V gene, CDR1 is MNHEY and CDR2 is SMNVEV (reference sequence). The chain's CDR3 is CASSLFSPGQGKDQPQHF. The CDR3 nucleotides read TGTGCCAGCAGTTTATTTTCTCCCGGACAGGGTAAAGATCAGCCCCAGCATTTT.

The rearrangement uses TRBV30 and TRBJ1-1, with a possible D match to TRBD1 (5 bases). V gave up 0 bases and J gave up 5 bases, with 10 bases separating them. This CDR3 region has 13 residues. The V gene's germline CDR1 is GTSNPN and CDR2 SVGIG (reference sequence). Here the CDR3 DNA reads TGTGCCTGGAGTGTATACGGGGGGACTGAAGCTTTCTTT. As protein: CAWSVYGGTEAFF.

This chain uses TRBV10-3 with TRBJ2-7; 13 bases line up with TRBD2. Trimming removed 0 bases from V and 6 bases from J; junction bases left unmatched: 8. Germline V gene sequence: CDR1 ENHRY, CDR2 SYGVKD. This CDR3 has 17 amino acids. CDR3 amino acids: CAISESATSGGPGEQYF. The CDR3 nucleotides read TGTGCCATCAGTGAGTCTGCGACTAGCGGGGGGCCGGGCGAGCAGTACTTC.

The chain recombines TRBV7-9 with TRBJ2-1; D remains ambiguous. CDR3 size: 14 residues. Between the trimmed V and J ends, which lost 3 bases and 4 bases, there was a span of 10 bases. The germline gives CDR1 SEHNR, CDR2 FQNEAQ (reference sequence). CDR3 amino acids: CASSLSPLYNEQFF. The DNA of the CDR3 is TGTGCCAGCAGCTTGAGTCCTCTATACAATGAGCAGTTCTTC.

This chain connects TRBV18 to TRBJ2-3; D is possibly TRBD2 (5 bases). The CDR3 sequence is 15 residues long. Germline CDR1 KGHSH, CDR2 LQKENI. The V end lost 3 bases, the J end lost 0 bases, and 10 bases lay between the germline ends. The CDR3 nucleotides read TGTGCCAGCTCACCGGTCGGAGGAAGCACAGATACGCAGTATTTT. Its translation is CASSPVGGSTDTQYF.

This chain connects TRBV5-1 to TRBJ2-5; 8 bases align to TRBD2. CDR1 is SGHRS, CDR2 YFSETQ, per germline. The V segment lost 4 bases and the J segment 5 bases; nucleotides outside the gene matches: 4. The CDR3 totals 13 residues. The CDR3 region has the DNA TGCGCCAGCAGCCCGGGACTAGTTGAGACCCAGTACTTC. Protein sequence: CASSPGLVETQYF. Drawing the rest from reference TRBV5-1 and TRBJ2-5, the complete variable domain is KAGVTQTPRYLIKTRGQQVTLSCSPISGHRSVSWYQQTPGQGLQFLFEYFSETQRNKGNFPGRFSGRQFSNSRSEMNVSTLELGDSALYLCASSPGLVETQYFGPGTRLLVL.

This chain links TRBV6-5 with TRBJ2-1; D remains unclear. V was clipped by 6 bases and J by 0 bases, with 9 bases between them. This CDR3 comprises 14 residues. Germline V gene lookup returns CDR1 MNHEY and CDR2 SVGAGI. DNA for the CDR3: TGTGCCAGCAGCCCACCGGGCTCCTACAATGAGCAGTTCTTC. It codes for CASSPPGSYNEQFF.

The CDR3 nucleotides read TGTGCCAGCAGTTCTCGCAGTGTTAATGAAAAACTGTTTTTT. This sequence encodes CASSSRSVNEKLFF. The V and J genes are TRBV6-6 and TRBJ1-4; the D is unclear. Germline CDR1 MNHNY, CDR2 SVGAGI (reference sequence). There are 14 residues in the CDR3. Trimming removed 4 bases at V and 4 bases at J, with 10 bases between.

This chain links TRBV7-3 with TRBJ1-1, with 7 bases identical to TRBD1. V was clipped by 0 bases and J by 1 base; unmatched bases: 8. CDR1 SGHTA and CDR2 FQGTGA come from the germline V gene. The CDR3 length is 17 residues. The CDR3 here is CASSLTGGPNTNTEAFF. CDR3 bases: TGTGCCAGCAGCTTAACAGGGGGCCCTAACACGAACACTGAAGCTTTCTTT.

In this sample, this clone turned up a few times. The rearrangement uses TRBV5-1 and TRBJ1-5; D might be TRBD1 (6 bases). Germline CDR1 is SGHRS and CDR2 is YFSETQ. The V end lost 0 bases, the J end lost 5 bases, and 9 bases lay between the germline ends. The CDR3 extends over 14 amino acids. This CDR3 is CASSLAAGDQPQHF. Written as DNA, the CDR3 is TGCGCCAGCAGCTTGGCGGCAGGGGATCAGCCCCAGCATTTT.

V gene TRBV19 combines with J gene TRBJ1-1, with a weak D call TRBD1 (6 bases). The CDR3 is 14 residues long. Trimming shortened V by 1 base and J by 5 bases, and 11 bases separated the two germline ends. Germline CDR1 and CDR2: LNHDA and SQIVND (reference sequence). The CDR3 DNA reads TGTGCCAGTAGTATAGCAGGCAGGGGAACTGAAGCTTTCTTT. Its protein is CASSIAGRGTEAFF.

V usage is TRBV7-2 and J usage is TRBJ1-4; 8 bases line up with TRBD1. Losses at the gene ends were 2 bases for V and 8 bases for J; bases not matched to a gene: 7. The CDR3 sequence is 15 residues long. Germline assignment: CDR1 SGHTA and CDR2 FQGNSA. Here the CDR3 reads CASSLQQGVGEKLFF. CDR3 nucleotides: TGTGCCAGCAGCTTACAACAGGGGGTCGGGGAAAAACTGTTTTTT.

This clone is medium-sized. This rearrangement joins TRBV30 to TRBJ2-7; D perhaps matches TRBD1 (5 bases). Germline CDR1 reads GTSNPN; CDR2 reads SVGIG (reference sequence). There are 13 residues in the CDR3. The V gene lost 4 bases and the J gene lost 6 bases, with 16 bases spanning the gap. CDR3 DNA: TGTGCCTGGACAGGGTACTTCTCTCCCGAGCAGTACTTC. It is translated as CAWTGYFSPEQYF.

The V call is TRBV4-2, the J call TRBJ2-5, with D possibly TRBD1 on 6 matching bases. V lost 5 bases, J lost 2 bases, and 15 bases lay in between. Germline CDR1 reads LGHNA; CDR2 reads YNFKEQ. The CDR3 is 15 residues long. Here the CDR3 reads CASSARGGQQETQYF. The CDR3 DNA sequence: TGTGCCAGCAGCGCCCGTGGAGGACAGCAAGAGACCCAGTACTTC.

The rearrangement uses TRBV30 and TRBJ1-2; TRBD1 aligns across 9 bases. The CDR3 extends over 13 amino acids. Per germline, CDR1 GTSNPN and CDR2 SVGIG (reference sequence). V shed 4 bases, J shed 7 bases, and the junction held 7 bases outside the gene matches. CDR3 in amino acids: CAWTYDRGGGYTF. The CDR3 region has the DNA TGTGCCTGGACCTATGACAGGGGGGGTGGCTACACCTTC.

The chain links TRBV7-2 to TRBJ2-1; 9 nucleotides line up with TRBD2. CDR3 length: 15 amino acids. V was pared by 3 bases and J by 6 bases, with 6 bases of the junction left unmatched. Germline V gene data show CDR1 as SGHTA and CDR2 as FQGNSA. The CDR3 loop reads CASSFSGGPANEQFF. The CDR3, as DNA: TGTGCCAGCAGCTTTAGCGGGGGCCCCGCCAATGAGCAGTTCTTC.

CDR3 sequence: CAMSRGEGTGELFF. Written as DNA, the CDR3 is TGTGCCATGTCGCGGGGGGAGGGCACCGGGGAGCTGTTTTTT. The chain has TRBV10-3 and TRBJ2-2; TRBD2 matches 8 bases. In germline, CDR1 is ENHRY, CDR2 SYGVKD. Trimming at V came to 9 bases and at J to 4 bases, leaving 7 bases not matched to a gene. This CDR3 comprises 14 residues.

This clone showed up just once. V and J are TRBV19 and TRBJ2-2; tentatively, D is TRBD2 (6 bases). The CDR3 has 14 residues. Germline CDR1 LNHDA, CDR2 SQIVND (reference sequence). Trimming shortened V by 6 bases and J by 0 bases, and 8 bases separated the two germline ends. CDR3 loop: CASSERANTGELFF. The DNA of the CDR3 is TGTGCCAGTAGCGAGCGGGCGAACACCGGGGAGCTGTTTTTT.